The 10 T cell receptor beta chains listed next were all sequenced from one sample in a study of regulatory T cells in long-lasting Graves disease. Through Arm-PCR of CDR3 regions and iRepertoire HTBI primers, TCR beta libraries were built. Each CDR3 protein gets one entry after TCRdb re-called the multiplex PCR reads with MiXCR. The table has roughly 610,000 distinct CDR3 sequences, about 16% seen once; the top ten hold around 12%. Time point here: newly diagnosed GD, antithyroid drugs for less than 3 months. Extracted RNA from PBMCs served as the source of the TCR library. The same data also went into a second study, on T cells in Graves' hyperthyroidism and ophthalmopathy.

The material sequenced was peripheral blood mononuclear cells (PBMCs), taken at new diagnosis, from a patient treated with antithyroid drugs. The receptors derive from a young man with Graves disease.

The V and J genes are TRBV20-1 and TRBJ1-5; no clear D gene. Per the germline V gene, CDR1 is DFQATT and CDR2 is SNEGSKA (reference sequence). V was clipped by 3 bases and J by 6 bases, with 21 bases between them. The CDR3 has 16 residues. CDR3 sequence: CSASANPDPRRQPQHF. CDR3 DNA: TGCAGTGCTAGCGCCAATCCGGACCCGCGGCGTCAGCCCCAGCATTTT.

This clonotype was counted at least ten times. The V gene is TRBV5-1, the J gene TRBJ2-4; 7 bases line up with TRBD1. Germline V CDR1 and CDR2: SGHRS, YFSETQ. The CDR3 consists of 13 residues. Germline trimming cut 1 base from V and 5 bases from J; bases unmatched to any gene: 0. The CDR3 DNA follows: TGCGCCAGCAGCTTGCAGGGGGAAAACATTCAGTACTTC. Translation: CASSLQGENIQYF.

This clonotype was found many times. CDR3 nucleotide sequence: TGTGCCAGCAGTCCCGGGGCGACCGGTGGGTCTAATGAAAAACTGTTTTTT. This codes for CASSPGATGGSNEKLFF. This chain joins TRBV27 and TRBJ1-4, with D tentatively TRBD1 (5 bases). Trimming removed 5 bases at V and 3 bases at J, with 19 bases between. This CDR3 spans 17 amino acids. Germline CDR1 and CDR2: MNHEY and SMNVEV (reference sequence).

This clonotype was observed many times. The chain is built from TRBV3-1 and TRBJ1-1; TRBD1 is a possible D gene (6 bases). CDR3 length equals 14 residues. V was cut by 2 bases and J by 5 bases, with 12 bases left in between. The germline CDR1 and CDR2 sequences are LGHDT and YNNKEL (reference sequence). This CDR3 reads CASSQTGRGTEAFF. CDR3 in DNA: TGTGCCAGCAGCCAAACAGGGAGGGGTACTGAAGCTTTCTTT.

On this clonotype itself: A single base separates this from a much larger clone, so it may be a read error. Since no conserved phenylalanine or tryptophan closes the CDR3, a read error is the likely cause. The J gene is TRBJ2-3, the V gene TRBV6-9; 9 nucleotides match TRBD1. The J segment lost 4 bases and the V segment lost 3 bases, leaving 8 bases of the junction unmatched. The CDR3 runs 16 residues. Per germline, CDR1 MNHGY and CDR2 SVAAGI. DNA for the CDR3: TGTGCCAGCAGTTACTCCGGGACAGGGATCCCAGATACGCAGTATCTT. Protein product: CASSYSGTGIPDTQYL.

There are many counts of this clonotype. The rearrangement uses TRBV2 and TRBJ1-1; D not resolved. Germline CDR1 is SNHLY and CDR2 is FYNNEI. The CDR3 is 13 residues long. Trimming cost V 8 bases and J 0 bases, with 10 bases left between them. The CDR3 reads CASEGRVNTEAFF. As DNA, the CDR3 is TGTGCCAGCGAAGGGAGAGTGAACACTGAAGCTTTCTTT.

Notes on this clonotype: At one end the junction does not follow the germline gene, possibly because of a read error. The CDR3 DNA is TGTGCCAGCAGCAGGGGGGGCCAAGGTGAAAAACTGTTTTTT. It is translated as CASSRGGQGEKLFF. The rearrangement uses TRBV5-1 and TRBJ1-4; 7 positions match TRBD1. The CDR3 spans 14 residues. Germline values: CDR1 SGHRS, CDR2 YFSETQ. Variable domain in full (rest from reference TRBV5-1 and TRBJ1-4): KAGVTQTPRYLIKTRGQQVTLSCSPISGHRSVSWYQQTPGQGLQFLFEYFSETQRNKGNFPGRFSGRQFSNSRSEMNVSTLELGDSALYLCASSRGGQGEKLFFGSGTQLSVL.

This clonotype was counted many times. The chain is built from TRBV3-1 and TRBJ2-1, with 11 bases fitting TRBD2. The CDR3 extends over 17 amino acids. In germline, CDR1 is LGHDT, CDR2 YNNKEL (reference sequence). The junction had 10 bases not matched to a gene; V was cut back by 4 bases and J by 5 bases. CDR3 in amino acids: CASSPPGGTSGHNEQFF. The DNA of the CDR3 is TGTGCCAGCAGCCCCCCGGGGGGGACTAGCGGTCACAATGAGCAGTTCTTC.

This clonotype has at least ten counts. The chain carries TRBV3-1 and TRBJ1-5; the match to TRBD1 covers 7 bases. CDR3 length equals 14 residues. Unmatched junction bases numbered 4, after V lost 1 base and J lost 7 bases. The germline gives CDR1 LGHDT, CDR2 YNNKEL (reference sequence). CDR3 loop: CASSQGQGGQPQHF. The CDR3 DNA sequence: TGTGCCAGCAGCCAAGGACAGGGTGGACAGCCCCAGCATTTT. Using reference TRBV3-1 and TRBJ1-5 for the parts outside the CDR3, the full variable domain is DTAVSQTPKYLVTQMGNDKSIKCEQNLGHDTMYWYKQDSKKFLKIMFSYNNKELIINETVPNRFSPKSPDKAHLNLHINSLELGDSAVYFCASSQGQGGQPQHFGDGTRLSIL.

J is TRBJ2-7 and V is TRBV4-1; D is unresolved. This CDR3 has 13 residues. Deletions cut 1 base from V and 3 bases from J, with 7 bases between. Per germline, CDR1 MGHRA and CDR2 YSYEKL. The CDR3 protein is CASSQGGLYEQYF. In DNA, the CDR3 is TGCGCCAGCAGCCAAGGGGGTCTCTACGAGCAGTACTTC.